This T cell receptor (beta chain) stems from a study of early T cells in non-severe SARS-CoV-2 infection. Study results and caveats: Anti-spike CD8 specificities were favored by VDJdb matching, whose results missed private and CD4 specificities.

Unique molecular identifiers were attached to individual cDNA molecules. A single record per CDR3 protein comes from TCRdb applying MiXCR to the 5' RACE reads. The sample records tens of thousands of distinct CDR3 sequences, around 17% being singletons. As regards this clonotype: Its cognate antigen is unknown.

V lost 2 bases and J lost 1, with 12 bases in between. The germline CDR1 and CDR2 sequences are PRHDT and FYEKMQ (reference sequence). The CDR3 length is 15 residues. This sequence joins TRBV13 and TRBJ2-7; possibly TRBD2 for D (6 bases). Sequencing was performed on whole blood, taken at baseline. This receptor was identified in an adult who was a healthcare worker with PCR-confirmed SARS-CoV-2 infection or an uninfected control (not recorded which). The CDR3 loop reads CASSLSRDWSYEQYF. The DNA of the CDR3 is TGTGCCAGCAGCTTATCACGGGACTGGTCCTACGAGCAGTACTTC.